This T cell receptor beta chain was recovered during a study of cytomegalovirus exposure and HLA in healthy donors. 13 Jbeta primers and 60 Vbeta primers were used for the PCR. Assay used: immunoSEQ multiplex PCR; TCRdb lists only in-frame clones, some missing. The repertoire holds approximately 200,000 clones, with just under 75% as singletons. The J segment lost 9 bases and the V segment lost 2 bases, leaving 7 bases of the junction unmatched. The CDR3 is 14 residues long. Germline lookup yields CDR1 SGHDT and CDR2 YYEEEE. This receptor was taken from a woman aged 25-40 years in good health and CMV-seropositive. Sequencing was performed on PBMCs. The chain recombines TRBV5-6 with TRBJ2-1, with 8 bases lining up with TRBD2. CDR3 bases: TGTGCCAGCAGCTTTATCGGGAGGGCCTTTGAGCAGTTCTTC. Translating gives CASSFIGRAFEQFF.